This T cell receptor beta chain was sequenced during a study of T cells in localized non-small cell lung cancer. General observations from the study: Appearance in adjacent lung was seen for a median approximately 59 of the top 100 tumor clones. The study found T cell clonality highest in uninvolved adjacent lung, above tumor.

As to this clone: The antigen is not known.

CDR3 length: 15 amino acids. Germline V gene sequence: CDR1 SGHDN, CDR2 FVKESK. V was clipped by 4 bases and J by 3 bases; unmatched bases: 6. Sequencing was performed with immunoSEQ multiplex PCR; in TCRdb, only in-frame clones are kept and a portion is missing. The sample lists approximately 24,000 clones; around 90% were seen once. The TCR was taken from a man between 40 and 75 years old with stage I squamous cell lung carcinoma. This chain joins TRBV14 and TRBJ2-3; TRBD1 matches at 8 bases. The sequencing used peripheral blood, collected before any cancer treatment. The CDR3: CASSLRTGWTDTQYF. Here the CDR3 DNA reads TGTGCCAGCAGCCTTCGGACAGGGTGGACAGATACGCAGTATTTT.